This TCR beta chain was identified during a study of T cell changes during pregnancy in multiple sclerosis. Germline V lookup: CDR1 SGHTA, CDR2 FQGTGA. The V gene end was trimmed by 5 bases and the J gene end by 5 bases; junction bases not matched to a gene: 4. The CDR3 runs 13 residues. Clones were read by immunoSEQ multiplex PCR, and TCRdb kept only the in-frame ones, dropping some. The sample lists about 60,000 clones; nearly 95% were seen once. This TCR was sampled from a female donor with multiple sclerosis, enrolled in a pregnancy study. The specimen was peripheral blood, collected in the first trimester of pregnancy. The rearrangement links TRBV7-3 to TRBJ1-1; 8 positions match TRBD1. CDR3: CASSIDRGTEAFF. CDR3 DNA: TGTGCCAGCAGCATAGACAGGGGTACTGAAGCTTTCTTT.